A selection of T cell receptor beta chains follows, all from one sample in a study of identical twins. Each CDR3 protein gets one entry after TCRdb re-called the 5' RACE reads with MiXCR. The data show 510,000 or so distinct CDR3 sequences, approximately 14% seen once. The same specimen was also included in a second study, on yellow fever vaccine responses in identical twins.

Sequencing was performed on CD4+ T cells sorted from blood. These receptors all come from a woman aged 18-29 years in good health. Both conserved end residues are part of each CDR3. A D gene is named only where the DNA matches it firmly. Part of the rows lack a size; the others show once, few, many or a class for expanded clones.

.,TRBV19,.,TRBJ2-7,CASRSSLTSYEQYF,TGTGCCAGTAGGAGCAGTTTGACCTCCTACGAGCAGTACTTC
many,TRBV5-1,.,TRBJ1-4,CASSLSRGDEKLFF,TGCGCCAGCAGCTTGTCCCGGGGAGATGAAAAACTGTTTTTT
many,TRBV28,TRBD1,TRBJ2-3,CASSLSRQGSTDTQYF,TGTGCCAGCAGTTTATCCCGACAGGGAAGCACAGATACGCAGTATTTT
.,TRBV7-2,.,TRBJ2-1,CASSSFGGTYNEQFF,TGTGCCAGCAGCTCCTTCGGCGGGACCTACAATGAGCAGTTCTTC
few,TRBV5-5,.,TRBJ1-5,CASSLADLGVQPQHF,TGTGCCAGCAGCTTGGCGGATTTAGGAGTCCAGCCCCAGCATTTT
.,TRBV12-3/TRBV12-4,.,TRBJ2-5,CASSPTSQETQYF,TGTGCCAGCAGTCCGACTAGCCAAGAGACCCAGTACTTC
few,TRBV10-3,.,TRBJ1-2,CAISESSANYGYTF,TGTGCCATCAGTGAGTCGTCAGCTAACTATGGCTACACCTTC
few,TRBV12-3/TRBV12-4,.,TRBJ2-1,CASSLVAERFF,TGTGCCAGCAGTTTAGTAGCGGAGCGGTTCTTC
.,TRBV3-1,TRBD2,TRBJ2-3,CASSQEREAGVNTDTQYF,TGTGCCAGCAGCCAAGAAAGAGAGGCGGGAGTGAACACAGATACGCAGTATTTT
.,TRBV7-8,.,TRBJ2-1,CASSLPVGRGNDNEQFF,TGTGCCAGCAGTTTACCGGTGGGCAGGGGAAATGATAATGAGCAGTTCTTC
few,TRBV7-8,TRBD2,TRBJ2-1,CASSRKIAGYTYNEQFF,TGTGCCAGCAGCCGAAAAATAGCGGGATACACCTACAATGAGCAGTTCTTC
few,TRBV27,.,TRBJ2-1,CASSFSIRYNEQFF,TGTGCCAGCAGTTTTTCGATACGCTACAATGAGCAGTTCTTC
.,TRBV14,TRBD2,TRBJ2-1,CASSLPRRGAAYNEQFF,TGTGCCAGCAGCCTCCCCCGGCGGGGGGCGGCCTACAATGAGCAGTTCTTC
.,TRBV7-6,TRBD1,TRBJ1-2,CASSLAGSGGLYGYTF,TGTGCCAGCAGCTTAGCAGGGTCAGGGGGTCTCTATGGCTACACCTTC
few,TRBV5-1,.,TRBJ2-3,CASSLELSGRTDTQYF,TGCGCCAGCAGCTTGGAATTGTCAGGTCGCACAGATACGCAGTATTTT
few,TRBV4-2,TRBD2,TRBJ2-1,CASSQVEVAGNNEQFF,TGTGCCAGCAGCCAAGTAGAGGTAGCGGGGAACAATGAGCAGTTCTTC
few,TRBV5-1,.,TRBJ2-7,CASSPWGDSPYEQYF,TGCGCCAGCAGCCCATGGGGGGACAGCCCCTACGAGCAGTACTTC
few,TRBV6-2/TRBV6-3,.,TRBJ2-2,CASSPTPTGELFF,TGTGCCAGCAGCCCCACTCCTACCGGGGAGCTGTTTTTT
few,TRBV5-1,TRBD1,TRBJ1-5,CASSPGQDQPQHF,TGCGCCAGCAGCCCCGGACAGGATCAGCCCCAGCATTTT
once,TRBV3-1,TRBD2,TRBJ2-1,CASSHLIAGVSIEQFF,TGTGCCAGCAGCCATCTCATAGCGGGAGTTAGTATTGAGCAGTTCTTC
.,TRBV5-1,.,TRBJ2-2,CASSLVGGPGTGELFF,TGCGCCAGCAGCTTGGTAGGCGGGCCGGGCACCGGGGAGCTGTTTTTT
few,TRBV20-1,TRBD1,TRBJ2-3,CSAVLRTGVTDTQYF,TGCAGTGCTGTCCTCCGGACAGGCGTGACAGATACGCAGTATTTT
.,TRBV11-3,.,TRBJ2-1,CASSADFTYNEQFF,TGTGCCAGCAGCGCCGACTTCACCTACAATGAGCAGTTCTTC
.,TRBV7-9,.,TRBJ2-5,CASSSYVREKTQYF,TGTGCCAGCAGCTCGTACGTTCGGGAGAAGACCCAGTACTTC
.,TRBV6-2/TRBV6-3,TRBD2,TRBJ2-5,CASKGLAFQETQYF,TGTGCCAGCAAGGGACTAGCGTTCCAAGAGACCCAGTACTTC
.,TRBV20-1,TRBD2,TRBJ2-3,CSARDPAGASTDTQYF,TGCAGTGCTAGGGATCCAGCGGGGGCTAGCACAGATACGCAGTATTTT
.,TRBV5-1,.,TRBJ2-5,CASSLQSGKETQYF,TGCGCCAGCAGCTTGCAGTCAGGGAAGGAGACCCAGTACTTC
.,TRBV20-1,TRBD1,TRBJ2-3,CSASDWDRAADTQYF,TGCAGTGCTAGCGACTGGGACAGGGCCGCAGATACGCAGTATTTT
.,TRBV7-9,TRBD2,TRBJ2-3,CASRIRGVAGETQYF,TGTGCCAGCAGGATACGCGGGGTAGCGGGGGAGACGCAGTATTTT
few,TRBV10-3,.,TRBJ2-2,CAISEGGDTGELFF,TGTGCCATCAGTGAGGGGGGAGACACCGGGGAGCTGTTTTTT
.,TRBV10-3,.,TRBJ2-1,CAISDLGEEVLYNEQFF,TGTGCCATCAGTGATCTGGGTGAGGAGGTACTCTACAATGAGCAGTTCTTC
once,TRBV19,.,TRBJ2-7,CASSKRLAGAINEQYF,TGTGCCAGTAGTAAACGATTGGCAGGGGCTATTAATGAGCAGTACTTC
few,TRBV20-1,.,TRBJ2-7,CSAPRGGGKYEQYF,TGCAGTGCTCCCCGAGGAGGCGGGAAGTACGAGCAGTACTTC
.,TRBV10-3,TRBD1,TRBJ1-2,CAISESDRAHGYTF,TGTGCCATCAGTGAGTCTGACAGGGCTCACGGCTACACCTTC
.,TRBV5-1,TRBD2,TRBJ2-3,CASSGISGGPLDTQYF,TGCGCCAGCAGCGGAATTAGCGGGGGGCCACTTGATACGCAGTATTTT